The rows below give T cell receptor beta chains drawn from one sample of a study of Graves' ophthalmopathy and Graves' hyperthyroidism. TCRdb redid the calling of the multiplex PCR reads with MiXCR, one entry per CDR3 protein. The sample carries 400,000 or so distinct CDR3 sequences, roughly 15% recorded once. The sample was peripheral blood. The receptors here all came from an adult woman with stable Graves' hyperthyroidism. Each CDR3 is given without its conserved first and last residue. Each record gives: CDR3 protein, V gene, J gene.

CDR3 protein: SARLAGGNTQY
V gene: TRBV29-1
J gene: TRBJ2-3

CDR3 protein: ASSYRGSGSYEQY
V gene: TRBV6-2/TRBV6-3
J gene: TRBJ2-7

CDR3 protein: ASSFRRAGELF
V gene: TRBV11-3
J gene: TRBJ2-2

CDR3 protein: ASSSLSRKETQY
V gene: TRBV7-2
J gene: TRBJ2-5

CDR3 protein: ASSFSRWQGSKNIQY
V gene: TRBV7-8
J gene: TRBJ2-4

CDR3 protein: ASSQDSGPYGYT
V gene: TRBV4-1
J gene: TRBJ1-2

CDR3 protein: ASSLGQAGYYEQY
V gene: TRBV5-1
J gene: TRBJ2-7

CDR3 protein: SVRETGFYEQY
V gene: TRBV29-1
J gene: TRBJ2-7

CDR3 protein: ASSHPRTGEREETQY
V gene: TRBV6-5
J gene: TRBJ2-5

CDR3 protein: ASSKGLETQY
V gene: TRBV25-1
J gene: TRBJ2-5

CDR3 protein: SAYRDRQAYNSPLH
V gene: TRBV29-1
J gene: TRBJ1-6

CDR3 protein: ASSFIPDRNQETQY
V gene: TRBV28
J gene: TRBJ2-5

CDR3 protein: ASSWGTGELF
V gene: TRBV12-3/TRBV12-4
J gene: TRBJ2-2

CDR3 protein: ASTASPAPGRGDQETQY
V gene: TRBV12-3/TRBV12-4
J gene: TRBJ2-5

CDR3 protein: ASRPNTGELF
V gene: TRBV6-2/TRBV6-3
J gene: TRBJ2-2

CDR3 protein: ASSLVIGSGTEAF
V gene: TRBV7-8
J gene: TRBJ1-1

CDR3 protein: ASSWDLFTGELF
V gene: TRBV6-2/TRBV6-3
J gene: TRBJ2-2

CDR3 protein: ASSKPQGCNQPQH
V gene: TRBV6-1
J gene: TRBJ1-5

CDR3 protein: ASSLAAGENTEAF
V gene: TRBV9
J gene: TRBJ1-1

CDR3 protein: ATSAGGIQETQY
V gene: TRBV24-1
J gene: TRBJ2-5

CDR3 protein: ASSSAGSDAF
V gene: TRBV12-3/TRBV12-4
J gene: TRBJ1-1

CDR3 protein: SALGFLGNTEAF
V gene: TRBV20-1
J gene: TRBJ1-1

CDR3 protein: ASSPGSSGLGGELF
V gene: TRBV12-3/TRBV12-4
J gene: TRBJ2-2

CDR3 protein: ASSEARGRGYGYT
V gene: TRBV2
J gene: TRBJ1-2

CDR3 protein: ASSLGTAGNSPLH
V gene: TRBV7-9
J gene: TRBJ1-6

CDR3 protein: ASKTGEPRSQY
V gene: TRBV27
J gene: TRBJ2-5

CDR3 protein: ASSQDRLARETQY
V gene: TRBV4-1
J gene: TRBJ2-5

CDR3 protein: ASSLVWAEAF
V gene: TRBV28
J gene: TRBJ1-1

CDR3 protein: ASSAPGQGPTGELF
V gene: TRBV9
J gene: TRBJ2-2

CDR3 protein: ASSLSAETQY
V gene: TRBV7-2
J gene: TRBJ2-5

CDR3 protein: ASSAAGALNEQY
V gene: TRBV5-6
J gene: TRBJ2-7

CDR3 protein: SAREQGRGGAF
V gene: TRBV20-1
J gene: TRBJ1-1

CDR3 protein: SVQVVDRGREQY
V gene: TRBV20-1
J gene: TRBJ2-7

CDR3 protein: ASSYGVRTEAF
V gene: TRBV12-3/TRBV12-4
J gene: TRBJ1-1

CDR3 protein: ATSDLGQDRAF
V gene: TRBV24-1
J gene: TRBJ1-1

CDR3 protein: ASSNQGIGGTDAF
V gene: TRBV6-2/TRBV6-3
J gene: TRBJ1-1

CDR3 protein: ASSLDMLNTEAF
V gene: TRBV27
J gene: TRBJ1-1

CDR3 protein: ASSLSDLAGETQY
V gene: TRBV7-2
J gene: TRBJ2-5

CDR3 protein: ASSFLASGRANIVRELF
V gene: TRBV28
J gene: TRBJ2-2

CDR3 protein: ASSYGDSGRRYEQY
V gene: TRBV6-2/TRBV6-3
J gene: TRBJ2-7

CDR3 protein: ASSLPYEQY
V gene: TRBV6-2/TRBV6-3
J gene: TRBJ2-7

CDR3 protein: ASSYSKGEDQPQH
V gene: TRBV6-5
J gene: TRBJ1-5

CDR3 protein: ASSNPWREGQYNEQF
V gene: TRBV19
J gene: TRBJ2-1

CDR3 protein: ASSQSGQGAYGQPQH
V gene: TRBV7-8
J gene: TRBJ1-5

CDR3 protein: ASSWAGGNTIY
V gene: TRBV12-3/TRBV12-4
J gene: TRBJ1-3

CDR3 protein: ASSRSELAIRPYEQY
V gene: TRBV6-1
J gene: TRBJ2-7

CDR3 protein: SIGGDYGYT
V gene: TRBV29-1
J gene: TRBJ1-2

CDR3 protein: ASSLGRLPPSGNTIY
V gene: TRBV11-2
J gene: TRBJ1-3

CDR3 protein: ASSEDGTKTETQY
V gene: TRBV6-1
J gene: TRBJ2-5

CDR3 protein: ASSVGREGSYEQY
V gene: TRBV9
J gene: TRBJ2-7

CDR3 protein: ASSLSGAAELYEQY
V gene: TRBV11-2
J gene: TRBJ2-7

CDR3 protein: ASTGTGIRSGNTIY
V gene: TRBV27
J gene: TRBJ1-3

CDR3 protein: ASSLVGEDTEAF
V gene: TRBV27
J gene: TRBJ1-1

CDR3 protein: ASSEDRTNQPQH
V gene: TRBV6-1
J gene: TRBJ1-5

CDR3 protein: SAWWAGHNSPLH
V gene: TRBV20-1
J gene: TRBJ1-6